This TCR beta chain was identified in a study of STAT5B mutations in CD4+ large granular lymphocyte leukemia. Assay: immunoSEQ multiplex PCR; the TCRdb copy retains only in-frame clones and omits some. In the table there are about 38,000 clones, 75% to 85% of which are singletons. This CDR3 comprises 13 residues. V was pared by 0 bases and J by 7 bases, with 6 bases between. Germline V lookup: CDR1 LNHDA, CDR2 SQIVND (reference sequence). The specimen was CD4+ T cells from blood buffy coats. This TCR was recovered from a human donor in good health. This chain links TRBV19 with TRBJ1-4; no clear D. The CDR3 protein is CASSIDLGEKLFF. Here the CDR3 DNA reads TGTGCCAGTAGTATAGATTTGGGTGAAAAACTGTTTTTT.